This entry lists 2 T cell receptor beta chains sequenced from one sample in a study of blood T cell repertoires in COVID-19. Measured with immunoSEQ multiplex PCR; TCRdb has only the in-frame clones, and not every one. The sample lists approximately 100,000 clones, 65% to 80% occurring once. The sequenced sample was peripheral blood. Every receptor here comes from a man in his 70s with active or convalescent COVID-19.

This sequence joins TRBV2 and TRBJ1-1; no definite D call. V was cut by 4 bases and J by 2 bases, with 11 bases left in between. The CDR3 loop spans 14 amino acids. CDR1 and CDR2 (germline): SNHLY, FYNNEI. Here the CDR3 reads CASSGRPGNTEAFF. The CDR3 DNA follows: TGTGCCAGCAGTGGAAGACCGGGAAACACTGAAGCTTTCTTT.

This clone was observed a few times. One junction end disagrees with the germline gene, perhaps due to a read error. The chain combines TRBV28 with TRBJ2-1; TRBD2 agrees at 8 bases. Germline CDR1 MDHEN, CDR2 SYDVKM. The CDR3 runs to 12 residues. The CDR3 DNA is TGTGCCAGCACTCCTAACTGGGGACTAGGGCTCTTC. As protein: CASTPNWGLGLF. The whole variable domain, remainder taken from reference TRBV28 and TRBJ2-1, is DVKVTQSSRYLVKRTGEKVFLECVQDMDHENMFWYRQDPGLGLRLIYFSYDVKMKEKGDIPEGYSVSREKKERFSLILESASTNQTSMYLCASTPNWGLGLFGPGTRLTVL.